This TCR beta chain was observed in a study of cytomegalovirus exposure and HLA in healthy donors. Study summary: Out of about 170 million T cells, an earlier analysis found 117 million unique TCR beta sequences in total. Study conclusions and caveats: Generally TCR sequences proved uncommon, though certain public TCRs appeared in numerous donors.

The trim removed 7 bases at V and 9 bases at J, leaving 2 bases unmatched. CDR1 and CDR2 from the germline V gene are MNHEY and SVGAGI. The CDR3 covers 11 residues. About this clone itself: The antigen is unknown.

With 60 Vbeta and 13 Jbeta primers, the PCR was carried out. Per the authors' pipeline: Later reanalysis found approximately 80 million unique TCR beta chains, around 9.9 million of them shared. Measured with immunoSEQ multiplex PCR; TCRdb has only the in-frame clones, and not every one. V and J calls and clone size follow that table, whereas D and trimming were derived from the DNA. The sample includes 200,000 to 250,000 clones, around 80% seen only once; the top ten take 0.6% to 0.65%. The rearrangement links TRBV6-5 to TRBJ2-1; 8 bases agree with TRBD1. The sequence was collected from a man younger than 35 in good health and CMV-seronegative. The sequencing input was PBMCs. CDR3 nucleotides: TGTGCCAGCACCAGGGGGCGTGAGCAGTTCTTC. Protein sequence: CASTRGREQFF.